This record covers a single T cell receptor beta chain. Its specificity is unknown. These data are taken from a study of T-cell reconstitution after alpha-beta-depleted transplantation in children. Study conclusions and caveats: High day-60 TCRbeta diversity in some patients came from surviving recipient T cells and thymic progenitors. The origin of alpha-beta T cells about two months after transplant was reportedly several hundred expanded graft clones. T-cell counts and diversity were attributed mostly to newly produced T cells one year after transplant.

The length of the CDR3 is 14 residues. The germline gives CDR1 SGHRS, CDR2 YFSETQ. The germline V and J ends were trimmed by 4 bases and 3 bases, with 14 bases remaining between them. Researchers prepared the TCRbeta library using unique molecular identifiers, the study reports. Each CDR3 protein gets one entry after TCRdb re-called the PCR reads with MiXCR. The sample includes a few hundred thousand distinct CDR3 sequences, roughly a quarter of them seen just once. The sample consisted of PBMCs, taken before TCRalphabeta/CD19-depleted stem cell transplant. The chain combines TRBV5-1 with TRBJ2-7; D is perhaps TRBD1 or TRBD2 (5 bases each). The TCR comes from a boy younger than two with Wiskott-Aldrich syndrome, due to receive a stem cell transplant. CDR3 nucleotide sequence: TGCGCCAGCAGCCCCGGCTGGGGACGCTACGAGCAGTACTTC. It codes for CASSPGWGRYEQYF.